This T cell receptor (beta chain) came from a study of control samples from healthy donors and cancer patients. The germline V and J ends were trimmed by 6 bases and 0 bases, with 10 bases remaining between them. There are 14 residues in the CDR3. Germline CDR1 is LNHDA and CDR2 is SQIVND (reference sequence). Libraries were prepared by immunoSEQ multiplex PCR; TCRdb keeps only in-frame clonotypes and omits some of them. The table includes 150,000 to 200,000 clones, around 96% detected once. The rearrangement joins TRBV19 to TRBJ2-3; D unclear. The origin of this receptor is a woman in her 40s in good health. The sequenced sample was blood. CDR3 sequence reads: CASRSMWSTDTQYF. DNA of the CDR3: TGTGCCAGTAGGTCGATGTGGAGCACAGATACGCAGTATTTT.